Below are 31 T cell receptor beta chains sequenced from a single sample in a study of OX40 agonist ivuxolimab in advanced cancers. Profiling relied on immunoSEQ multiplex PCR, and the TCRdb table lists in-frame clones only, not all of them. The table records more than 85,000 clones, 90% to 95% of them present only once. The source was CD4+ or CD8+ T cells sorted from blood, collected in a trial of the OX40 agonist ivuxolimab. The receptors were sampled from an adult with an advanced solid tumor such as melanoma, head and neck, liver or kidney cancer.

This clone was observed a single time. V is TRBV5-4 and J is TRBJ2-3, with 7 positions matching TRBD2. V shed 0 bases, J shed 2 bases, and the junction held 9 bases outside the gene matches. Germline V lookup: CDR1 SGHNT, CDR2 YYREEE (reference sequence). The CDR3 is 17 residues long. As DNA, the CDR3 is TGTGCCAGCAGCTTGGCCGGCTCTAGCGGAGCCACAGATACGCAGTATTTT. Translating it yields CASSLAGSSGATDTQYF. Together with reference TRBV5-4 and TRBJ2-3, the CDR3 gives the full variable domain: ETGVTQSPTHLIKTRGQQVTLRCSSQSGHNTVSWYQQALGQGPQFIFQYYREEENGRGNFPPRFSGLQFPNYSSELNVNALELDDSALYLCASSLAGSSGATDTQYFGPGTRLTVL.

This sequence joins TRBV4-3 and TRBJ2-5, with D tentatively TRBD2 (6 bases). Germline V gene sequence: CDR1 LGHNA, CDR2 YSLEER. The CDR3 runs 16 residues. V was trimmed by 0 bases and J by 0 bases, leaving 11 bases between them. The CDR3 here is CASSQEAAGNQETQYF. The CDR3 DNA sequence: TGCGCCAGCAGCCAAGAGGCAGCGGGTAACCAAGAGACCCAGTACTTC.

V gene TRBV2 combines with J gene TRBJ1-1; the D gene is possibly TRBD1 (5 bases). CDR1 and CDR2 (germline): SNHLY, FYNNEI. With 7 bases removed from V and 1 base from J, the gap between germline ends came to 13 bases. The CDR3 has 14 amino acids. The CDR3 reads CASNRARANTEAFF. Written as DNA, the CDR3 is TGTGCCAGCAATCGGGCCAGGGCGAACACTGAAGCTTTCTTT.

The rearrangement joins TRBV7-2 to TRBJ1-3; the match to TRBD1 covers 9 bases. CDR1 and CDR2 from the germline V gene are SGHTA and FQGNSA. Trimming cost V 5 bases and J 4 bases; bases outside gene matches: 12. The CDR3 loop spans 17 amino acids. CDR3 bases: TGTGCCAGCAGCCTGAGGCCGGGACAGGGTACAGGAAACACCATATATTTT. It is translated as CASSLRPGQGTGNTIYF.

This chain connects TRBV7-2 to TRBJ2-1; D possibly uses TRBD1 or TRBD2 (6 bases each). The germline gives CDR1 SGHTA, CDR2 FQGNSA. The CDR3 has 17 residues. The V end lost 5 bases, the J end lost 8 bases, and 25 bases lay between the germline ends. This CDR3 is CASSLDIPGAVFHEQFF. The CDR3 DNA sequence: TGTGCCAGCAGCCTCGACATTCCGGGGGCTGTGTTTCATGAGCAGTTCTTC.

The chain employs TRBV5-1 and TRBJ2-1; 12 nucleotides line up with TRBD2. With V trimmed by 4 bases and J by 8 bases, 7 bases remained unmatched. The CDR3 loop spans 15 amino acids. From germline, CDR1 is SGHRS and CDR2 YFSETQ. CDR3 DNA sequence: TGCGCCAGCAGCAGTGGACTAGCGGGAAGCGATGAGCAGTTCTTC. Its translation: CASSSGLAGSDEQFF.

This chain links TRBV10-1 with TRBJ2-7; D not certain. The CDR3 spans 13 residues. Germline CDR1 and CDR2: WNHNN and SYGVQD (reference sequence). The V end lost 6 bases, the J end lost 1 base, and 10 bases lay between the germline ends. In nucleotides, the CDR3 is TGCGCCAGCAGGGGGATCCAATCCTACGAGCAGTACTTC. It specifies CASRGIQSYEQYF.

The chain employs TRBV18 and TRBJ2-7, with TRBD2 identical over 10 bases. V was pared by 1 base and J by 3 bases, with 3 bases of the junction left unmatched. The CDR3 runs to 15 residues. Germline V gene data show CDR1 as KGHSH and CDR2 as LQKENI. CDR3 in DNA: TGTGCCAGCTCACCACTAGCGGGAGGAGACTACGAGCAGTACTTC. This encodes CASSPLAGGDYEQYF. Together with reference TRBV18 and TRBJ2-7, the CDR3 gives the full variable domain: NAGVMQNPRHLVRRRGQEARLRCSPMKGHSHVYWYRQLPEEGLKFMVYLQKENIIDESGMPKERFSAEFPKEGPSILRIQQVVRGDSAAYFCASSPLAGGDYEQYFGPGTRLTVT.

This chain connects TRBV6-1 to TRBJ1-2; tentatively, D is TRBD1 (6 bases). Trimming stripped 2 bases from V and 6 bases from J, with 13 bases between. The germline V gene encodes CDR1 MNHNS and CDR2 SASEGT. There are 14 residues in the CDR3. Here the CDR3 reads CASSELLQGNGYTF. CDR3 sequence (DNA): TGTGCCAGCAGTGAACTCCTACAGGGTAATGGCTACACCTTC.

This clone appeared a single time. The same CDR3 is also encoded by other DNA sequences in this sample. J is TRBJ2-3 and V is TRBV5-1; 7 nucleotides match TRBD2. Germline V gene lookup returns CDR1 SGHRS and CDR2 YFSETQ. This CDR3 is 14 amino acids long. The trim removed 5 bases at V and 6 bases at J, leaving 9 bases unmatched. The DNA of the CDR3 is TGCGCCAGCAGAGAACTAGCGACCACGGATACGCAGTATTTT. Translated: CASRELATTDTQYF. The whole variable domain, filled in from reference TRBV5-1 and TRBJ2-3, reads KAGVTQTPRYLIKTRGQQVTLSCSPISGHRSVSWYQQTPGQGLQFLFEYFSETQRNKGNFPGRFSGRQFSNSRSEMNVSTLELGDSALYLCASRELATTDTQYFGPGTRLTVL.

This rearrangement joins TRBV5-6 to TRBJ1-2, with 7 bases lining up with TRBD1. CDR3 length equals 13 residues. J gave up 6 bases and V 4 bases, and 6 bases lay outside the gene matches. Germline V gene sequence: CDR1 SGHDT, CDR2 YYEEEE. The CDR3 DNA is TGTGCCAGCAGCCTTGGACAGGCGGATGGCTACACCTTC. Its protein product is CASSLGQADGYTF. The full variable domain, completed using reference TRBV5-6 and TRBJ1-2, is DAGVTQSPTHLIKTRGQQVTLRCSPKSGHDTVSWYQQALGQGPQFIFQYYEEEERQRGNFPDRFSGHQFPNYSSELNVNALLLGDSALYLCASSLGQADGYTFGSGTRLTVV.

The CDR3 DNA follows: TGTGCCAGCAGCTCACTAGAACAGGAGAGCTCCTACAATGAGCAGTTCTTC. Its translation: CASSSLEQESSYNEQFF. This chain links TRBV7-9 with TRBJ2-1, with D perhaps given as TRBD1 or TRBD2 (5 bases each). Germline V gene sequence: CDR1 SEHNR, CDR2 FQNEAQ (reference sequence). CDR3 length: 17 residues. Between the trimmed V and J ends, which lost 4 bases and 0 bases, there was a span of 16 bases.

The chain employs TRBV28 and TRBJ1-1; the D is unclear. The CDR3 is 15 residues long. Germline V gene sequence: CDR1 MDHEN, CDR2 SYDVKM. Trimming took 4 bases from V and 2 from J, leaving 14 bases between them. The CDR3 DNA sequence: TGTGCCAGCAGTTCCCCGGGAATTCCAAACACTGAAGCTTTCTTT. This gives the protein CASSSPGIPNTEAFF.

Worth noting for this clone: Different DNA sequences within this sample yield the same CDR3. The chain employs TRBV5-1 and TRBJ2-3; TRBD1 agrees at 9 bases. V trimming: 0 bases; J trimming: 4 bases; junction bases outside the gene matches: 3. The CDR3 length is 15 residues. CDR1 and CDR2 from the germline V gene are SGHRS and YFSETQ. The chain's CDR3 is CASSLGQGVADTQYF. The CDR3 DNA is TGCGCCAGCAGCTTGGGACAGGGGGTCGCAGATACGCAGTATTTT.

The chain links TRBV10-3 to TRBJ1-1; maybe TRBD1 (5 bases). The V gene lost 6 bases and the J gene lost 3 bases, with 11 bases spanning the gap. The length of the CDR3 is 13 residues. Germline values: CDR1 ENHRY, CDR2 SYGVKD. CDR3 residues: CAISPRGDTEAFF. The DNA of the CDR3 is TGTGCCATCAGCCCCCGAGGGGACACTGAAGCTTTCTTT.

This chain joins TRBV10-3 and TRBJ1-2, with 9 positions matching TRBD1. The CDR3 extends over 17 amino acids. Trimming cost V 3 bases and J 5 bases; bases outside gene matches: 13. Germline assignment: CDR1 ENHRY and CDR2 SYGVKD. The chain's CDR3 is CAISESPGQGVLYGYTF. CDR3 sequence (DNA): TGTGCCATCAGTGAAAGTCCGGGACAGGGCGTCCTTTATGGCTACACCTTC.

J is TRBJ2-2 and V is TRBV6-5, with TRBD2 as a possible D gene (5 bases). Trimming stripped 3 bases from V and 1 base from J, with 12 bases between. CDR3 length equals 16 residues. CDR1 and CDR2 (germline): MNHEY, SVGAGI. The CDR3 DNA is TGTGCCAGCAGTTATTTGGGGAGAAAGAACACCGGGGAGCTGTTTTTT. Protein: CASSYLGRKNTGELFF.

The chain combines TRBV7-2 with TRBJ2-5; 9 positions agree with TRBD2. V trimming: 5 bases; J trimming: 1 base; junction bases outside the gene matches: 11. Germline CDR1 SGHTA, CDR2 FQGNSA. This CDR3 region has 17 residues. The CDR3: CASSRLSGGRAQETQYF. CDR3 coding DNA: TGTGCCAGCAGCCGTCTCTCCGGCGGGAGGGCCCAAGAGACCCAGTACTTC. The full variable domain, in which reference TRBV7-2 and TRBJ2-5 provide the parts outside the CDR3, is GAGVSQSPSNKVTEKGKDVELRCDPISGHTALYWYRQSLGQGLEFLIYFQGNSAPDKSGLPSDRFSAERTGGSVSTLTIQRTQQEDSAVYLCASSRLSGGRAQETQYFGPGTRLLVL.

This clone turned up a few times. This chain uses TRBV7-2 with TRBJ2-2; the D gene is possibly TRBD1 (5 bases). The CDR3 is 15 amino acids. Germline loops: CDR1 SGHTA, CDR2 FQGNSA. Trimming took 6 bases from V and 6 from J, leaving 17 bases between them. CDR3 sequence reads: CASSLSPGFPGELFF. CDR3 coding DNA: TGTGCCAGCAGTTTATCACCAGGGTTCCCCGGGGAGCTGTTTTTT.

V is TRBV11-1 and J is TRBJ2-7, with 10 positions matching TRBD1. CDR3 length: 15 amino acids. CDR1 SGHAT and CDR2 FQDESV come from the germline V gene (reference sequence). V lost 5 bases to trimming and J lost 1 base; unmatched junction nucleotides: 5. As DNA, the CDR3 is TGTGCCAGCAGCAGCGACAGGGGGCAATCCTACGAGCAGTACTTC. Protein sequence: CASSSDRGQSYEQYF.

This clone came up a few times. The J gene is TRBJ1-1, the V gene TRBV21-1; the table's D call, TRBD1, was not checked against the DNA. TRBV21-1 is shown as a pseudogene. There are 14 residues in the CDR3. CDR3 in DNA: TGTGCCAGCAGCAAAGGGATGACAGCCACTGAAGCTTTCTTT. Translated: CASSKGMTATEAFF.

The chain carries TRBV19 and TRBJ1-2, with 7 bases identical to TRBD1. V shed 3 bases and J 6 bases; nucleotides not matched to a gene: 4. This CDR3 is built from 13 residues. Germline V lookup: CDR1 LNHDA, CDR2 SQIVND (reference sequence). CDR3 in DNA: TGTGCCAGTAGTATCGGCAGGGGGAATGGCTACACCTTC. The encoded protein is CASSIGRGNGYTF.

The chain joins TRBV30 to TRBJ1-5, with a possible D match to TRBD1 (6 bases). Germline V gene data show CDR1 as GTSNPN and CDR2 as SVGIG (reference sequence). CDR3 length: 13 amino acids. V lost 1 base to trimming and J lost 5 bases, with 9 bases between them. CDR3 coding DNA: TGTGCCTGGAGTGATCAGGGGTATCAGCCCCAGCATTTT. Protein sequence: CAWSDQGYQPQHF. Together with reference TRBV30 and TRBJ1-5, the CDR3 gives the full variable domain: SQTIHQWPATLVQPVGSPLSLECTVEGTSNPNLYWYRQAAGRGLQLLFYSVGIGQISSEVPQNLSASRPQDRQFILSSKKLLLSDSGFYLCAWSDQGYQPQHFGDGTRLSIL.

V usage is TRBV15 and J usage is TRBJ2-5; D is undetermined. Germline assignment: CDR1 LNHNV and CDR2 YYDKDF (reference sequence). V was pared by 0 bases and J by 4 bases, with 6 bases between. The CDR3 has 13 residues. CDR3 DNA: TGTGCCACCAGCAGAGATTTGTTAGAGACCCAGTACTTC. This sequence encodes CATSRDLLETQYF.

The gene calls are TRBV28 and TRBJ2-7; tentatively, D is TRBD1 (5 bases). Germline CDR1 MDHEN, CDR2 SYDVKM. V was cut by 3 bases and J by 4 bases, with 10 bases left in between. The CDR3 covers 13 residues. The CDR3 loop is CASSFRVWYEQYF. The CDR3 bases are TGTGCCAGCAGTTTCAGGGTTTGGTACGAGCAGTACTTC.

The chain has TRBV5-6 and TRBJ2-7; D is perhaps TRBD2 (5 bases). V lost 1 base, J lost 7 bases, and 21 bases lay in between. This CDR3 spans 16 amino acids. Per germline, CDR1 SGHDT and CDR2 YYEEEE. CDR3 sequence reads: CASSLYSAGTSPEQYF. The CDR3 DNA sequence: TGTGCCAGCAGCTTGTATAGCGCGGGTACCTCCCCGGAGCAGTACTTC.

This chain uses TRBV28 with TRBJ1-4; D perhaps matches TRBD1 (6 bases). Germline-derived CDR1 and CDR2 are MDHEN and SYDVKM. CDR3 length: 16 amino acids. Trimming shortened V by 5 bases and J by 7 bases, and 20 bases separated the two germline ends. CDR3 coding DNA: TGTGCCAGCAGTCCATTTCCCGGGGGCGGGGGTGAAAAACTGTTTTTT. Translation: CASSPFPGGGGEKLFF.

V is TRBV30 and J is TRBJ1-4; D possibly corresponds to TRBD1 (5 bases). In germline, CDR1 is GTSNPN, CDR2 SVGIG (reference sequence). The CDR3 spans 14 residues. With 5 bases removed from V and 8 bases from J, the gap between germline ends came to 18 bases. CDR3: CAWGGNLANEKLFF. The CDR3 DNA reads TGTGCCTGGGGGGGGAACTTGGCGAACGAAAAACTGTTTTTT.

This clone was counted once. This chain links TRBV5-1 with TRBJ2-2; perhaps TRBD1 as D (6 bases). Trimming pared 0 bases from V and 6 bases from J, leaving 15 bases between. Looked up from germline, CDR1 is SGHRS and CDR2 is YFSETQ. The CDR3 is made up of 16 amino acids. CDR3 DNA: TGCGCCAGCAGCTTGGTGGCAGGGGCCCCATCCGGGGAGCTGTTTTTT. This codes for CASSLVAGAPSGELFF.

J is TRBJ2-3 and V is TRBV27; D is unclear. The germline V gene has CDR1 MNHEY and CDR2 SMNVEV (reference sequence). Trimming shortened V by 8 bases and J by 8 bases, and 11 bases separated the two germline ends. The CDR3 contains 11 residues. The CDR3 here is CASSETGTQYF. The CDR3, as DNA: TGTGCCAGCTCCGAGACGGGTACGCAGTATTTT.

The chain combines TRBV5-1 with TRBJ2-1, with 10 bases matching TRBD1. V dropped 3 bases and J dropped 3; count of bases not matched to a gene: 3. The germline V gene has CDR1 SGHRS and CDR2 YFSETQ. The CDR3 is 15 residues long. CDR3 sequence reads: CASSWTGGNYNEQFF. DNA for the CDR3: TGCGCCAGCAGCTGGACAGGGGGGAACTACAATGAGCAGTTCTTC.